The rows below give T cell receptor beta chains drawn from one sample of a study of T cells in Graves' hyperthyroidism and ophthalmopathy. TCRdb re-called the multiplex PCR reads with MiXCR, one entry per CDR3 protein. The sample lists roughly 180,000 distinct CDR3 sequences, 15% to 20% occurring once. Material: blood. The receptors here all came from a woman between 50 and 59 years old with Graves' hyperthyroidism. Both conserved end residues are part of each CDR3. A D gene is named only where the DNA matches it firmly. Only some rows state a clone size, as once, few, many or a class for expanded clones.

clone_size: NA; d_call: NA; v_call: TRBV24-1; j_call: TRBJ2-2; cdr3_nt: TGTGCCACCAGTGATCTCCAGGGAAACACCGGGGAGCTGTTTTTT; cdr3_aa: CATSDLQGNTGELFF
clone_size: NA; d_call: NA; v_call: TRBV5-1; j_call: TRBJ2-3; cdr3_nt: TGCGCCAGCAGCTTGGCCCACAGGGGCACAGATACGCAGTATTTT; cdr3_aa: CASSLAHRGTDTQYF
clone_size: many; d_call: TRBD1; v_call: TRBV3-1; j_call: TRBJ1-1; cdr3_nt: TGTGCCAGCAGCTCCCGACAGGGAGGTGAAGCTTTCTTT; cdr3_aa: CASSSRQGGEAFF
clone_size: many; d_call: NA; v_call: TRBV5-1; j_call: TRBJ1-1; cdr3_nt: TGCGCCAGCAGCTTGGTTCTGGGTCTAGAAGAAGCTTTCTTT; cdr3_aa: CASSLVLGLEEAFF
clone_size: many; d_call: TRBD2; v_call: TRBV2; j_call: TRBJ2-1; cdr3_nt: TGTGCCAGCAGTGTGACTAGCGGGGGGGGGGACAATGAGCAGTTCTTC; cdr3_aa: CASSVTSGGGDNEQFF
clone_size: many; d_call: NA; v_call: TRBV6-1; j_call: TRBJ1-3; cdr3_nt: TGTGCCAGCCAGGACGTTGGAAACACCATATATTTT; cdr3_aa: CASQDVGNTIYF
clone_size: NA; d_call: TRBD2; v_call: TRBV27; j_call: TRBJ2-2; cdr3_nt: TGTGCCAGCCGAATAGCGGGAGGCACCGGGGAGCCGTTTTTT; cdr3_aa: CASRIAGGTGEPFF
clone_size: many; d_call: NA; v_call: TRBV12-5; j_call: TRBJ2-1; cdr3_nt: TGTGCTAGTGGTGACCCGGGGGACAATGAGCAGTTCTTC; cdr3_aa: CASGDPGDNEQFF
clone_size: many; d_call: TRBD1; v_call: TRBV18; j_call: TRBJ1-5; cdr3_nt: TGTGCCAGCTCACGGGGACAGTGGGATCAGCCCCAGCATTTT; cdr3_aa: CASSRGQWDQPQHF
clone_size: NA; d_call: NA; v_call: TRBV5-1; j_call: TRBJ2-2; cdr3_nt: TGCGCCAGCAGCTTGCTCCTCGCCGGGGAGCTGTTTTTT; cdr3_aa: CASSLLLAGELFF
clone_size: NA; d_call: NA; v_call: TRBV5-4; j_call: TRBJ2-7; cdr3_nt: TGTGCCAGCAGCTTAAGACAGGAGAGCTCCTACGAGCAGTACTTC; cdr3_aa: CASSLRQESSYEQYF
clone_size: NA; d_call: NA; v_call: TRBV7-2; j_call: TRBJ2-1; cdr3_nt: TGTGCCAGCAGCTTAGAACTCCGCTCCTACAATGAGCAGTTCTTC; cdr3_aa: CASSLELRSYNEQFF
clone_size: NA; d_call: NA; v_call: TRBV6-2/TRBV6-3; j_call: TRBJ2-1; cdr3_nt: TGTGCCAGCAGTTACTCGTACGCGGGTCCCTCCTACAATGAGCAGTTCTTC; cdr3_aa: CASSYSYAGPSYNEQFF
clone_size: many; d_call: NA; v_call: TRBV19; j_call: TRBJ1-6; cdr3_nt: TGTGCCAGTAGGATAGGGATCACAGGCCCCGATAATTCACCCCTCCACTTT; cdr3_aa: CASRIGITGPDNSPLHF
clone_size: many; d_call: TRBD2; v_call: TRBV20-1; j_call: TRBJ2-7; cdr3_nt: TGCAGTGCGATGACTAGCGGGGGGCTTGCCTACGAGCAGTACTTC; cdr3_aa: CSAMTSGGLAYEQYF
clone_size: few; d_call: TRBD2; v_call: TRBV4-3; j_call: TRBJ2-1; cdr3_nt: TGCGCCAGCAGCCAAGGGGCTAGCGGGGGGCCCTACAATGAGCAGTTCTTC; cdr3_aa: CASSQGASGGPYNEQFF
clone_size: many; d_call: TRBD1; v_call: TRBV10-3; j_call: TRBJ1-2; cdr3_nt: TGTGCCATCAGCCAACGGGACAGGGTCGTTATGGACACCTTC; cdr3_aa: CAISQRDRVVMDTF
clone_size: many; d_call: NA; v_call: TRBV6-2/TRBV6-3; j_call: TRBJ2-5; cdr3_nt: TGTGCCAGCAGTTACTCCATCCAGACCCAGTACTTC; cdr3_aa: CASSYSIQTQYF
clone_size: many; d_call: TRBD1; v_call: TRBV12-3/TRBV12-4; j_call: TRBJ1-4; cdr3_nt: TGTGCCAGCAGCGCTAGACAGGGTATAAGGGAAAAACTGTTTTTT; cdr3_aa: CASSARQGIREKLFF
clone_size: NA; d_call: NA; v_call: TRBV24-1; j_call: TRBJ2-1; cdr3_nt: TGTGCCACCAGTGATTTGCCCCGATCTAGCTCCTACAATGAGCAGTTCTTC; cdr3_aa: CATSDLPRSSSYNEQFF
clone_size: NA; d_call: TRBD2; v_call: TRBV18; j_call: TRBJ2-7; cdr3_nt: TGTGCCAGCTCACCCCCGGGACTAGCGGGGGGGCCTTCAGTGCAGTACTTC; cdr3_aa: CASSPPGLAGGPSVQYF
clone_size: NA; d_call: NA; v_call: TRBV12-3/TRBV12-4; j_call: TRBJ2-7; cdr3_nt: TGTGCCAGCAGTTTAATGGTACAGGGAGGCGAGCAGTACTTC; cdr3_aa: CASSLMVQGGEQYF
clone_size: NA; d_call: NA; v_call: TRBV9; j_call: TRBJ1-2; cdr3_nt: TGTGCCAGCAGCCAAGGGCAGGCCTCTCAAAGGTACACCTTC; cdr3_aa: CASSQGQASQRYTF
clone_size: many; d_call: NA; v_call: TRBV9; j_call: TRBJ2-3; cdr3_nt: TGTGCCAGCAGCCCTGCGGCGGGGACAGATACGCAGTATTTT; cdr3_aa: CASSPAAGTDTQYF
clone_size: many; d_call: TRBD2; v_call: TRBV20-1; j_call: TRBJ2-3; cdr3_nt: TGCAGTGCTAGGCGGGGGGCTAGCGGGGGCACAGATACGCAGTATTTT; cdr3_aa: CSARRGASGGTDTQYF
clone_size: NA; d_call: NA; v_call: TRBV28; j_call: TRBJ2-5; cdr3_nt: TGTGCCAGTGGGGTTTACAGTCAAGAGACCCAGTACTTC; cdr3_aa: CASGVYSQETQYF
clone_size: many; d_call: NA; v_call: TRBV7-3; j_call: TRBJ2-2; cdr3_nt: TGTGCCAGCAGCTTAACATCGAACACCGGGGAGCTGTTTTTT; cdr3_aa: CASSLTSNTGELFF
clone_size: NA; d_call: NA; v_call: TRBV5-5; j_call: TRBJ1-1; cdr3_nt: TGTGCCAGCAGCTTTAACTTGGGTGATGAAGCTTTCTTT; cdr3_aa: CASSFNLGDEAFF
clone_size: many; d_call: TRBD2; v_call: TRBV7-3; j_call: TRBJ2-1; cdr3_nt: TGTGCCAGCAGCTCTCGACTAGCGGGGGGAGCAAATGAGCAGTTCTTC; cdr3_aa: CASSSRLAGGANEQFF
clone_size: many; d_call: NA; v_call: TRBV27; j_call: TRBJ2-7; cdr3_nt: TGTGCCAGCACTCCTAGGCCGGCCCTTCCCTACGAGCAGTACTTC; cdr3_aa: CASTPRPALPYEQYF
clone_size: few; d_call: NA; v_call: TRBV5-6; j_call: TRBJ1-2; cdr3_nt: TGTGCCAGCAGCTTGGGACAGGAGAACTATGGCTACACCTTC; cdr3_aa: CASSLGQENYGYTF
clone_size: many; d_call: NA; v_call: TRBV7-2; j_call: TRBJ1-5; cdr3_nt: TGTGCCAGCAGCTTAGGGGGGCGGGGGTCCAATCAGCCCCAGCATTTT; cdr3_aa: CASSLGGRGSNQPQHF
clone_size: many; d_call: NA; v_call: TRBV2; j_call: TRBJ2-1; cdr3_nt: TGTGCCAGCTTTTACAATGAGCAGTTCTTC; cdr3_aa: CASFYNEQFF
clone_size: many; d_call: NA; v_call: TRBV2; j_call: TRBJ1-2; cdr3_nt: TGTGCCAGAGAGGACGGTGGCGGCTACACCTTC; cdr3_aa: CAREDGGGYTF
clone_size: NA; d_call: TRBD2; v_call: TRBV24-1; j_call: TRBJ2-2; cdr3_nt: TGTGCCGTGCAAACTAGCGGGGGGGATCACACCGGGGAGCTGTTTTTT; cdr3_aa: CAVQTSGGDHTGELFF
clone_size: many; d_call: NA; v_call: TRBV11-2; j_call: TRBJ1-1; cdr3_nt: TGTGCCAGCAGCTCTCCAGCTTCGAACACTGAAGCTTTCTTT; cdr3_aa: CASSSPASNTEAFF
clone_size: many; d_call: NA; v_call: TRBV6-2/TRBV6-3; j_call: TRBJ1-1; cdr3_nt: TGTGCCAGCAGTTACGGGCAGCCGATGAACACTGAAGCTTTCTTT; cdr3_aa: CASSYGQPMNTEAFF
clone_size: few; d_call: NA; v_call: TRBV20-1; j_call: TRBJ2-1; cdr3_nt: TGCAGTGCTACCAAATTAGCGGTCCCCTACAATGAGCAGTTCTTC; cdr3_aa: CSATKLAVPYNEQFF
clone_size: many; d_call: NA; v_call: TRBV5-1; j_call: TRBJ2-3; cdr3_nt: TGCGCCAGCAGCGAAACAGGGCCAGATACGCAGTATTTT; cdr3_aa: CASSETGPDTQYF
clone_size: many; d_call: NA; v_call: TRBV28; j_call: TRBJ1-4; cdr3_nt: TGTGCCAGCAGTGTAGGATGGGTGGCGGCTAATGAAAAACTGTTTTTT; cdr3_aa: CASSVGWVAANEKLFF
clone_size: many; d_call: NA; v_call: TRBV29-1; j_call: TRBJ1-1; cdr3_nt: TGCAGCGTTGAGGACCCTATAAACACTGAAGCTTTCTTT; cdr3_aa: CSVEDPINTEAFF
clone_size: many; d_call: NA; v_call: TRBV20-1; j_call: TRBJ2-4; cdr3_nt: TGCAGTGCTGGCCTCGCAGCCAAAAACATTCAGTACTTC; cdr3_aa: CSAGLAAKNIQYF